The rows below give T cell receptor beta chains drawn from one sample of a study of control samples from healthy donors and cancer patients. Repertoires were generated with immunoSEQ multiplex PCR, while TCRdb's copy carries only in-frame clones and drops some. Here the sample spans approximately 97,000 clones, roughly 94% being singletons. Sequencing input: blood. The receptors here all came from a woman between 18 and 30 years old in good health. CDR3s include the opening cysteine and the closing phenylalanine or tryptophan. The order of the fields is D gene, clone size, V gene, J gene, CDR3 length, CDR3 protein, CDR3 DNA. The D gene is left open where the match is weak. For some rows the clone size is stated as once, few or many, or as a class when expanded; others skip it.

.	.	TRBV9	TRBJ1-2	12	CASSVAGGSYTF	TGTGCCAGCAGCGTAGCTGGGGGTAGCTACACCTTC
.	.	TRBV4-1	TRBJ1-1	17	CASSLWRGEKLNTEAFF	TGCGCCAGCAGCCTCTGGAGAGGGGAGAAGCTGAACACTGAAGCTTTCTTT
.	.	TRBV7-3	TRBJ2-3	14	CASSLAPRADTQYF	TGTGCCAGCAGCTTAGCTCCCAGGGCAGATACGCAGTATTTT
TRBD1	.	TRBV5-1	TRBJ1-2	16	CASSFALSRQGAGYTF	TGCGCCAGCAGCTTCGCCCTTTCGCGGCAGGGGGCCGGCTACACCTTC
TRBD1	.	TRBV6-5	TRBJ2-1	14	CASRGTGGGNEQFF	TGTGCCAGCAGGGGGACAGGAGGTGGCAATGAGCAGTTCTTC
.	.	TRBV27	TRBJ1-1	13	CASSWGENTEAFF	TGTGCCAGCAGTTGGGGGGAGAACACTGAAGCTTTCTTT
.	.	TRBV6-8	TRBJ1-3	14	CASSAQDSGNTIYF	TGTGCCAGCAGTGCTCAGGACTCTGGAAACACCATATATTTT
TRBD1	.	TRBV6-2/TRBV6-3	TRBJ2-2	16	CASSLGQGRWTGELFF	TGTGCCAGCAGCCTAGGACAGGGGAGATGGACCGGGGAGCTGTTTTTT
.	.	TRBV5-1	TRBJ2-7	12	CASSSGAYEQYF	TGCGCCAGCAGCTCCGGTGCCTACGAGCAGTACTTC
.	once	TRBV6-5	TRBJ2-1	16	CASSSAGTGISNEQFF	TGTGCCAGCAGTTCAGCCGGGACTGGCATCTCCAATGAGCAGTTCTTC
.	.	TRBV28	TRBJ2-2	12	CASSPSEWELFF	TGTGCCAGCAGCCCGTCCGAATGGGAGCTGTTTTTT
.	.	TRBV7-9	TRBJ2-5	16	CASSLRRPTLQETQYF	TGTGCCAGCAGCTTAAGGAGACCAACGCTCCAAGAGACCCAGTACTTC
TRBD1	.	TRBV6-6	TRBJ1-2	12	CASSGTGNGYTF	TGTGCCAGCAGTGGGACAGGGAATGGCTACACCTTC
.	.	TRBV5-1	TRBJ1-4	15	CASSSLRDPNEKLFF	TGCGCCAGCAGCTCGCTCAGGGATCCTAATGAAAAACTGTTTTTT
.	.	TRBV4-3	TRBJ1-3	15	CASSRNGDMYNTIYF	TGCGCCAGCAGCCGAAACGGGGACATGTACAACACCATATATTTT
TRBD2	.	TRBV5-4	TRBJ2-7	13	CASSFSGGGEQYF	TGTGCCAGCAGCTTCTCGGGGGGTGGCGAGCAGTACTTC
.	.	TRBV12-5	TRBJ2-2	13	CASGLSITGELFF	TGTGCTAGTGGACTCTCAATCACCGGGGAGCTGTTTTTT